One sample yielded the 5 T cell receptor beta chains listed below, sequenced in a study of blood T cell repertoires in COVID-19. Sequencing used immunoSEQ multiplex PCR; TCRdb keeps in-frame clones, though not all of them. The table lists under 200,000 clones, approximately 83% of them singletons. The source material was peripheral blood. These receptors were collected from a human donor in a cohort sampled during active COVID-19.

Concerning this clone itself: One junction end disagrees with the germline gene, perhaps due to a read error. The identical CDR3 is also encoded by other nucleotide sequences in the sample. This chain connects TRBV7-9 to TRBJ1-2; 7 nucleotides line up with TRBD1. CDR1 is SEHNR and CDR2 is FQNEAQ in the germline V gene (reference sequence). The CDR3 loop spans 15 amino acids. The CDR3 is CASSSATGPKHGYTF. The DNA of the CDR3 is TGTGCCAGTAGCTCCGCGACAGGGCCTAAGCATGGCTACACCTTC.

The J gene is TRBJ2-5, the V gene TRBV19, with a tentative D call TRBD1 (5 bases). The CDR3 loop spans 14 amino acids. V gave up 2 bases and J gave up 2 bases, with 9 bases separating them. Looked up from germline, CDR1 is LNHDA and CDR2 is SQIVND (reference sequence). CDR3 sequence: CASSISNRQETQYF. The DNA for the CDR3 is TGTGCCAGTAGTATAAGTAACAGGCAAGAGACCCAGTACTTC.

V usage is TRBV3-1 (or the pseudogene TRBV3-2) and J usage is TRBJ2-1; D might be TRBD1 (5 bases). Germline-derived CDR1 and CDR2 are LGHDT and YNNKEL (reference sequence). This CDR3 is built from 15 residues. Trimming shortened V by 1 base and J by 5 bases, and 12 bases separated the two germline ends. CDR3 amino acids: CASSQVPDRNNEQFF. DNA for the CDR3: TGTGCCAGCAGCCAAGTCCCTGACAGAAACAATGAGCAGTTCTTC.

This chain joins TRBV5-1 and TRBJ2-3, with TRBD2 matching over 7 bases. The ends lost 3 bases at V and 2 bases at J; junction bases unmatched: 6. Germline CDR1 SGHRS, CDR2 YFSETQ. This CDR3 region has 15 residues. The CDR3 sequence is CASSWGGSSTDTQYF. In DNA, the CDR3 is TGCGCCAGCAGCTGGGGAGGGAGCTCCACAGATACGCAGTATTTT.

The chain is built from TRBV20-1 and TRBJ1-2; possibly TRBD1 for D (5 bases). The V gene lost 3 bases and the J gene lost 2 bases, with 16 bases spanning the gap. Germline assignment: CDR1 DFQATT and CDR2 SNEGSKA (reference sequence). The CDR3 has 15 amino acids. Written as DNA, the CDR3 is TGCAGTGCTAGTCAGGGTCCGCAGGGCAACTATGGCTACACCTTC. Its protein is CSASQGPQGNYGYTF.